The source of this TCR beta chain is a study of beta chain features in type 1 diabetes. Study-wide results and caveats: TCRB repertoires of naive, central memory and Treg cells appeared more similar among patients than among healthy donors. Among patients with Type 1 diabetes, TCRB CDR3s were moderately but significantly shorter in every one of the four CD4+ subsets.

As concerns this clone: Its antigen is currently unknown.

V gave up 2 bases and J gave up 6 bases; unmatched junction bases: 3. This CDR3 has 14 amino acids. CDR1 is SGHRS and CDR2 is YFSETQ in the germline V gene. Isolation of CD4+ naive, central memory, regulatory and stem cell-like memory cells was achieved by sorting via CD45RO/CCR7/CD25/CD127/CD95/CD27. The whole isolated RNA underwent reverse transcription, so sequencing captured expressed TCRB transcripts. Regulatory, naive and central memory T cell samples averaged around 3.6 million reads. Sequencing was performed with immunoSEQ multiplex PCR; in TCRdb, only in-frame clones are kept and a portion is missing. The sample includes under 950,000 clones, roughly 15% of them seen just once.

This receptor was taken from a woman younger than 35 in good health. Material: naive CD4+ T cells from blood. The rearrangement uses TRBV5-1 and TRBJ2-2; TRBD2 matches at 8 bases. The CDR3 DNA reads as TGCGCCAGCAGCTTAGCGGGAGTGTCCGGGGAGCTGTTTTTT. Translation gives CASSLAGVSGELFF.